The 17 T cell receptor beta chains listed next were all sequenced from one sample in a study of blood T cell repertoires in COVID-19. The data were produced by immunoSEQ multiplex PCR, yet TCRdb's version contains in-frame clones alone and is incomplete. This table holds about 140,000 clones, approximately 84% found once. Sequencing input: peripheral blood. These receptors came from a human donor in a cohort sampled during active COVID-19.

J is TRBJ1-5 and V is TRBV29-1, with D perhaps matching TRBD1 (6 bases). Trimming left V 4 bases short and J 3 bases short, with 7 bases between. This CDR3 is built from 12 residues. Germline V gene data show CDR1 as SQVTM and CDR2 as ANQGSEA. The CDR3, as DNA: TGCAGCGTTGGGGGGCTCAATCAGCCCCAGCATTTT. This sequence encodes CSVGGLNQPQHF.

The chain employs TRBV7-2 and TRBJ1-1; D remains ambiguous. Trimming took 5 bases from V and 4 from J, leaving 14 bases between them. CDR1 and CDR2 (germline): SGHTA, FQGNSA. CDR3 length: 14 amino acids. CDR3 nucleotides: TGTGCCAGCAGCGCCGGCCTAGGTGGCACTGAAGCTTTCTTT. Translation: CASSAGLGGTEAFF.

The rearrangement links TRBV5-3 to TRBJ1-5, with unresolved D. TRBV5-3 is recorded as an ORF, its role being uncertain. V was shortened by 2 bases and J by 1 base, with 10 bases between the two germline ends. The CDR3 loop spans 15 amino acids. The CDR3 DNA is TGTGCCAGAAGCTTTGGGAGGGAAAGCAATCAGCCCCAGCATTTT. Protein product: CARSFGRESNQPQHF.

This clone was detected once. Here the CDR3 reads CASSPRQGQETQYF. CDR3 DNA sequence: TGTGCCAGCTCACCAAGACAGGGCCAAGAGACCCAGTACTTC. The chain links TRBV18 to TRBJ2-5, with 7 positions matching TRBD1. Germline-derived CDR1 and CDR2 are KGHSH and LQKENI. This CDR3 region has 14 residues. V shed 2 bases and J 1 base; nucleotides not matched to a gene: 1.

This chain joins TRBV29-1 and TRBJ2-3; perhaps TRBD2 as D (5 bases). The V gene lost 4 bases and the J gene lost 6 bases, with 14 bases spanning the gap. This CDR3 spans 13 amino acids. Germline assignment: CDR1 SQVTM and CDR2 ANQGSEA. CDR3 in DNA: TGCAGCGTTGTTGGTCAGGAGGTGGATACGCAGTATTTT. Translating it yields CSVVGQEVDTQYF.

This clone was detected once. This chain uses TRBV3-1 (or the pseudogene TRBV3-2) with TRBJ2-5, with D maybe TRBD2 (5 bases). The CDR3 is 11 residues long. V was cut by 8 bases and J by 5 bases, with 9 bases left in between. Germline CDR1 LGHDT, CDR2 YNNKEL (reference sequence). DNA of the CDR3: TGTGCCAGCCGGGATGTGGAGACCCAGTACTTC. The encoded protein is CASRDVETQYF.

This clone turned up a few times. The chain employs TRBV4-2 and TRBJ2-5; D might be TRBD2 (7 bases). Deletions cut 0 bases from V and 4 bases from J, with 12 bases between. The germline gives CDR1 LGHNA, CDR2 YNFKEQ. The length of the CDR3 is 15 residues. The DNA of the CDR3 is TGTGCCAGCAGCCAAGAGAGAGGGGGGGTAGAGACCCAGTACTTC. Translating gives CASSQERGGVETQYF.

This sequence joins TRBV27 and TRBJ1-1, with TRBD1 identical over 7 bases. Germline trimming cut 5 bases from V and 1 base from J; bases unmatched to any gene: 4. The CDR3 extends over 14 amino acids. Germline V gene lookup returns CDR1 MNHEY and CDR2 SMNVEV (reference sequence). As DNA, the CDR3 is TGTGCCAGCAGTGGGACAGTGGGGAACACTGAAGCTTTCTTT. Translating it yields CASSGTVGNTEAFF.

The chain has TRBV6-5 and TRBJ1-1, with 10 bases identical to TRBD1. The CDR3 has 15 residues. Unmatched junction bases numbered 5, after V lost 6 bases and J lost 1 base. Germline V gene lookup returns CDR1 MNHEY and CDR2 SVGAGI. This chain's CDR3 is CASRTDRGRNTEAFF. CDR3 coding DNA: TGTGCCAGCAGAACGGACAGGGGGAGGAACACTGAAGCTTTCTTT.

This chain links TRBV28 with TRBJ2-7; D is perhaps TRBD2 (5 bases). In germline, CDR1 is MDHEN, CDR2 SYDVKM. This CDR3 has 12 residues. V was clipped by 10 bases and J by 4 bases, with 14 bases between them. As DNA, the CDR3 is TGTGCCACCAAAGTAAGGGAGTACGAGCAGTACTTC. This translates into CATKVREYEQYF.

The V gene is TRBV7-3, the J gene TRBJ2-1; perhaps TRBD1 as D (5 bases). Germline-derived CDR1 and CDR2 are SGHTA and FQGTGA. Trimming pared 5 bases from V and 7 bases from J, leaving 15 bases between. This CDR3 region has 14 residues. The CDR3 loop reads CASSRDSFTNEQFF. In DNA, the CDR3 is TGTGCCAGCAGCCGCGACAGTTTTACAAATGAGCAGTTCTTC. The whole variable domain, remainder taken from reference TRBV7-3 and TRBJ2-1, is GAGVSQTPSNKVTEKGKYVELRCDPISGHTALYWYRQSLGQGPEFLIYFQGTGAADDSGLPNDRFFAVRPEGSVSTLKIQRTERGDSAVYLCASSRDSFTNEQFFGPGTRLTVL.

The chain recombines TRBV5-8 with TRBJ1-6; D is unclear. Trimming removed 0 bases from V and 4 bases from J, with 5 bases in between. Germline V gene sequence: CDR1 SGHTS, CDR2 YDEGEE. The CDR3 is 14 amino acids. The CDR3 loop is CASSLALYNSPLHF. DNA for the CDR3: TGTGCCAGCAGCTTGGCCCTGTATAATTCACCCCTCCACTTT.

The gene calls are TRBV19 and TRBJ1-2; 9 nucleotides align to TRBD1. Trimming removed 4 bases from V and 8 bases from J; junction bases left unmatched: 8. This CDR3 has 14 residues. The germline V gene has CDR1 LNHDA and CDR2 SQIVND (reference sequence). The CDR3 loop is CASSTGTGRLGYTF. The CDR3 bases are TGTGCCAGTAGTACCGGGACAGGGAGGCTCGGCTACACCTTC.

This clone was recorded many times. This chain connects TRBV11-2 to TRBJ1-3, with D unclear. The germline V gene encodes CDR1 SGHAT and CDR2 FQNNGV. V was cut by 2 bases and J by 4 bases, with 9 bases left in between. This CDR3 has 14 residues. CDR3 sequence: CASSLSRGGNTIYF. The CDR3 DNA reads TGTGCCAGCAGCTTAAGTCGAGGAGGAAACACCATATATTTT.

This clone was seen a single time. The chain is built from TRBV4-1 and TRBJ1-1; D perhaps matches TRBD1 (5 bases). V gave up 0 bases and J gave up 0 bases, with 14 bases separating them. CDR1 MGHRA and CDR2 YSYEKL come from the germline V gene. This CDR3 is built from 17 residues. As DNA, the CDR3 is TGCGCCAGCAGCCAAGAATTGCATAGGGGCATGAACACTGAAGCTTTCTTT. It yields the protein CASSQELHRGMNTEAFF.

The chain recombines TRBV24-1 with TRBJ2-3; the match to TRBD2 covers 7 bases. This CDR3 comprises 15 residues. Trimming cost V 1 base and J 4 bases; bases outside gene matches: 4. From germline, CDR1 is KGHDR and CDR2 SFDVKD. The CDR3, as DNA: TGTGCCACCAGTGATTTCAAGGGAGGGCCAGATACGCAGTATTTT. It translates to CATSDFKGGPDTQYF.

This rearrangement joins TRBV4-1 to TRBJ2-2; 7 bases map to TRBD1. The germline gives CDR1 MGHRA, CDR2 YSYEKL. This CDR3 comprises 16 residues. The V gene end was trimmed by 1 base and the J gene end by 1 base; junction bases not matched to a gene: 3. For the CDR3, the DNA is TGCGCCAGCAGCCAAGGGAGGACAGGGAACACCGGGGAGCTGTTTTTT. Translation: CASSQGRTGNTGELFF.